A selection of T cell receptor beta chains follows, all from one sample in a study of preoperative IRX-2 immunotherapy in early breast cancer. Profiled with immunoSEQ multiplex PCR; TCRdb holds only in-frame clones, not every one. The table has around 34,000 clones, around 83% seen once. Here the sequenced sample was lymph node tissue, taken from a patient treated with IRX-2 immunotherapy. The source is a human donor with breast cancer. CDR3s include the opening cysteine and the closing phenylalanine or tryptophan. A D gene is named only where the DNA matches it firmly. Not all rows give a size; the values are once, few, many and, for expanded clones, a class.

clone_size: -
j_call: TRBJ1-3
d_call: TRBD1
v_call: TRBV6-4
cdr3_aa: CASGTGSSGNTIYF
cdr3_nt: TGTGCCAGCGGGACAGGGTCCTCTGGAAACACCATATATTTT

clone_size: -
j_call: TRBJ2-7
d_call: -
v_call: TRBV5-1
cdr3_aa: CASSLVVRGSYEQYF
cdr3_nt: TGCGCCAGCAGCTTGGTTGTTAGGGGGTCCTACGAGCAGTACTTC

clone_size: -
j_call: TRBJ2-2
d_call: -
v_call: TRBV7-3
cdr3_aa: CASSLTGRNTGELFF
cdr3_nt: TGTGCCAGCAGCTTAACGGGACGGAACACCGGGGAGCTGTTTTTT

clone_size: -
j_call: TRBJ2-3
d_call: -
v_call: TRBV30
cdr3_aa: CAAGWVGGTDTQYF
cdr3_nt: TGTGCCGCAGGATGGGTGGGCGGCACAGATACGCAGTATTTT

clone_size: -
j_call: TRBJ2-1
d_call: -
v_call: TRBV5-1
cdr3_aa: CASSLVPGGLNEQFF
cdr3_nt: TGCGCCAGCAGCTTGGTCCCCGGGGGATTAAATGAGCAGTTCTTC

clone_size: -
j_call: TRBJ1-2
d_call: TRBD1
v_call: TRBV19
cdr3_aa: CASSPRTGGQYGYTF
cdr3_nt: TGTGCCAGTAGTCCCCGGACAGGGGGCCAATATGGCTACACCTTC

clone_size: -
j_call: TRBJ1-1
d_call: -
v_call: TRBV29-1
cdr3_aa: CSASGVIVLNTEAFF
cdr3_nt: TGCAGCGCTTCTGGGGTGATAGTGTTGAACACTGAAGCTTTCTTT

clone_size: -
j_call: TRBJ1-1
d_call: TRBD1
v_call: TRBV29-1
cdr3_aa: CSIARWDRGLEAFF
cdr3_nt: TGCAGCATAGCCCGGTGGGACAGGGGGCTAGAAGCTTTCTTT

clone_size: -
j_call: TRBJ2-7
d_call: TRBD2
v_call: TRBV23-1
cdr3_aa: CASSRSGRAINQF
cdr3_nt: TGCGCCAGCAGTCGAAGCGGGAGGGCGATAAACCAATTC

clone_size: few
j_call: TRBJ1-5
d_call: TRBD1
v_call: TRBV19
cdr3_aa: CASNHGTGVQPQHF
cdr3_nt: TGTGCCAGTAACCATGGGACAGGGGTTCAGCCCCAGCATTTT

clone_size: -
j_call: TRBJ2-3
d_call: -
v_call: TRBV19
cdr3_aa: CASSSSGPSTDTQYF
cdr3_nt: TGTGCCAGTAGTAGCAGCGGGCCAAGCACAGATACGCAGTATTTT

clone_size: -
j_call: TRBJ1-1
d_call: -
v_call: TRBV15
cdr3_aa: CATSSAETFHTEAFF
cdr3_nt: TGTGCCACCAGCAGTGCAGAGACTTTCCATACTGAAGCTTTCTTT

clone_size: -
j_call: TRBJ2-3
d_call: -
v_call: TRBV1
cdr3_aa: CASSQGDSADTQYF
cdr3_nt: TGCGCCAGCAGCCAAGGGGACTCGGCGGATACGCAGTATTTT

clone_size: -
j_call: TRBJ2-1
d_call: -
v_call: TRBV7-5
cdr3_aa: CASSLQGLAGVTYNEQFF
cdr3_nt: TGTGCCAGCAGCCTCCAGGGACTAGCGGGAGTAACCTACAATGAGCAGTTCTTC

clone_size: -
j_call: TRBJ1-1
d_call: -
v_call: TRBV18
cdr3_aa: CASEGGNTEAFF
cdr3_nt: TGTGCCAGCGAGGGCGGGAACACTGAAGCTTTCTTT

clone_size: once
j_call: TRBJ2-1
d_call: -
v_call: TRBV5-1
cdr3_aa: CASSLWAGLRLREQFF
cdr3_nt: TGCGCCAGCAGCTTGTGGGCGGGACTTCGTCTTCGAGAGCAGTTCTTC

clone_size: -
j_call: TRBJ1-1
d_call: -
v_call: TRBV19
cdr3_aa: CASIRTALSTEAFF
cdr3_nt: TGTGCCAGTATAAGGACAGCCTTGTCCACTGAAGCTTTCTTT

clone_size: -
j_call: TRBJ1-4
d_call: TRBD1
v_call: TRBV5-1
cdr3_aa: CASSLGQGPVREKLFF
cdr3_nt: TGCGCCAGCAGCCTCGGACAGGGCCCAGTACGTGAAAAACTGTTTTTT

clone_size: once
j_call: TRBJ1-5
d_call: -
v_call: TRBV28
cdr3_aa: CASRGDDNQPQHF
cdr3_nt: TGTGCCAGCCGGGGGGACGATAATCAGCCCCAGCATTTT

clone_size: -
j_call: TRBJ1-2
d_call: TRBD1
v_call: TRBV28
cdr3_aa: CASSLSSTGGGRCTF
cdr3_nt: TGTGCCAGCAGTTTAAGTTCTACAGGGGGCGGACGTTGCACCTTC

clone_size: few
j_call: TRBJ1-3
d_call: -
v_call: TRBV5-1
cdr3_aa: CASSLDSSGNTIYF
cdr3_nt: TGCGCCAGCAGCTTAGACAGCTCTGGAAACACCATATATTTT

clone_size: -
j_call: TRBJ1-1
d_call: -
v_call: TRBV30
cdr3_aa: CAWGPVGTEAFF
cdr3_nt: TGTGCCTGGGGACCAGTCGGCACTGAAGCTTTCTTT

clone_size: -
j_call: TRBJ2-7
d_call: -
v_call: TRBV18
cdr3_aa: CASSPWTESEQYF
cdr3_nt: TGTGCCAGCTCACCATGGACAGAGTCCGAGCAGTACTTC

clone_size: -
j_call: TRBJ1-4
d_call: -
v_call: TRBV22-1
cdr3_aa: CASRGQGYEKLFF
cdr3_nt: TGTGCCAGCAGAGGACAGGGATATGAAAAACTGTTTTTT

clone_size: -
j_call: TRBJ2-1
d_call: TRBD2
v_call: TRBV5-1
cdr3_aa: CASRTSGSWGEQFF
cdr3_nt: TGCGCCAGCAGGACTAGCGGGAGTTGGGGTGAGCAGTTCTTC

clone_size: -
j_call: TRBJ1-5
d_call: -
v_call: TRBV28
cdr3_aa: CASSLADFNQPQHF
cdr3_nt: TGTGCCAGCAGTTTGGCGGATTTCAATCAGCCCCAGCATTTT

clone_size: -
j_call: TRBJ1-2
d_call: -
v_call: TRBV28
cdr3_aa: CASSLSGENPNYGYTF
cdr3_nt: TGTGCCAGCAGTTTATCAGGGGAAAACCCAAACTATGGCTACACCTTC

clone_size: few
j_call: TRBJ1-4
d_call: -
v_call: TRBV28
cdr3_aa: CASSLRATNEKLFF
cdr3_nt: TGTGCCAGCAGTTTGCGTGCAACTAATGAAAAACTGTTTTTT

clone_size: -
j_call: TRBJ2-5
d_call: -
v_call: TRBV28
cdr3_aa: CASTQTAATTIETQYF
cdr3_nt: TGTGCCAGCACTCAAACGGCAGCCACAACTATAGAGACCCAGTACTTC

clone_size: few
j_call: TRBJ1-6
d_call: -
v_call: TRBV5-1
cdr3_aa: CASTLGSANSPLHF
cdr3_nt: TGCGCCAGCACACTGGGGTCGGCAAATTCACCCCTCCACTTT

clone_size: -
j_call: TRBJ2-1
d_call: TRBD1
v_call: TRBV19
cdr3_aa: CASRTGVGSYNEQFF
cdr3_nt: TGTGCCAGTCGCACAGGGGTCGGCTCCTACAATGAGCAGTTCTTC

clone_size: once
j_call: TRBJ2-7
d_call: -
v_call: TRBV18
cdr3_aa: CASSPPGVYEQYF
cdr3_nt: TGTGCCAGCTCACCTCCCGGGGTCTACGAGCAGTACTTC

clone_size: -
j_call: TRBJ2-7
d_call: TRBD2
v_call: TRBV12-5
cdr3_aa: CASRASGTYEQYF
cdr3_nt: TGTGCCTCCCGGGCTAGCGGAACCTACGAGCAGTACTTC

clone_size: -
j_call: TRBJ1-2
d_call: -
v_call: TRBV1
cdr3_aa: CASSQTPGRRGNYTF
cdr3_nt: TGCGCCAGCAGCCAAACGCCGGGACGTAGGGGGAATTACACCTTC

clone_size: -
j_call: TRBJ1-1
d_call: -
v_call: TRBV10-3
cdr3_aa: CASSEWGRRTEAFF
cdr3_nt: TGTGCCAGCAGTGAGTGGGGGCGCCGCACTGAAGCTTTCTTT

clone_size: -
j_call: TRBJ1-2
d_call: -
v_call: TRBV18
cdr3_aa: CASSPETGRLYGYTF
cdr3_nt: TGTGCCAGCTCACCAGAAACGGGACGCCTATATGGCTACACCTTC

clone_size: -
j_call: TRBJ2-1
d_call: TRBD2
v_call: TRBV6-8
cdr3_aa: CASSTLAGYNEQFF
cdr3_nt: TGTGCCAGCAGCACTCTAGCGGGGTACAATGAGCAGTTCTTC